A single sample gave rise to the 3 T cell receptor beta chains below, sequenced in a study of graft-versus-host responses after intestinal transplantation. Clones were read by immunoSEQ multiplex PCR, and TCRdb kept only the in-frame ones, dropping some. The data contain over 5,000 clones, more than 55% of them singletons. Intraepithelial lymphocytes and lamina propria lymphocytes were released through processing of graft tissue. The material was ileum tissue, obtained about 300 days after intestinal transplant. The receptor source for this set is a human patient who received an intestinal transplant, so some T cells may come from the graft donor.

The chain recombines TRBV5-6 with TRBJ1-2; D is undetermined. This CDR3 is built from 15 residues. Germline CDR1 SGHDT, CDR2 YYEEEE. V was pared by 7 bases and J by 4 bases, with 20 bases between. CDR3 bases: TGTGCCAGCCAGAAAGTTAGTCGAAAGACCTATGGCTACACCTTC. Encoded protein: CASQKVSRKTYGYTF.

This clone has just a few counts. This chain joins TRBV29-1 and TRBJ1-3; no clear D gene. CDR1 is SQVTM and CDR2 is ANQGSEA in the germline V gene. The CDR3 has 11 amino acids. V lost 3 bases, J lost 4 bases, and 4 bases lay in between. The CDR3 nucleotides are TGCAGCGTTGACAGGGGAAACACCATATATTTT. It is translated as CSVDRGNTIYF.

The chain recombines TRBV27 with TRBJ2-2; D uncertain. The CDR3 is 13 amino acids. Trimming took 5 bases from V and 4 from J, leaving 8 bases between them. The germline CDR1 and CDR2 sequences are MNHEY and SMNVEV (reference sequence). The CDR3 protein is CASSTTFTGELFF. CDR3 sequence (DNA): TGTGCCAGCAGTACCACTTTCACCGGGGAGCTGTTTTTT.